This T cell receptor (beta chain) was recovered during a study of identical twins. General study points: Some out-of-frame alpha sequences were shared by twins, and these showed excess low generation probability.

Germline V CDR1 and CDR2: LGHDT, YNNKEL (reference sequence). The CDR3 has 15 amino acids. The V gene end was trimmed by 4 bases and the J gene end by 2 bases; junction bases not matched to a gene: 6. Each CDR3 protein is one row after TCRdb ran MiXCR on the 5' RACE reads. Of around 550,000 distinct CDR3 sequences listed, roughly 15% are singletons. Concerning this clonotype itself: Its antigen remains unknown.

The same data also contributed to another study, on yellow fever vaccine responses in identical twins. That paper notes: Twins' vaccine T cell response reportedly seemed partly convergent, partly personalized.

The receptor's source is a woman in her late teens or twenties in good health. This chain connects TRBV3-1 to TRBJ2-3; 7 bases line up with TRBD1. Sequencing was performed on CD4+ T cells sorted from blood. In nucleotides, the CDR3 is TGTGCCAGCAGCCGGGGACAGCATCTCACAGATACGCAGTATTTT. This gives the protein CASSRGQHLTDTQYF.